This T cell receptor (beta chain) was profiled in a study of OX40 agonist ivuxolimab in advanced cancers. Broader study findings: The authors also found low normalized T-cell clonal expansion in some nonresponders. CD4+ and CD8+ blood T cells expanded clonally by week 6 at 0.1 to 3.0 mg/kg.

Profiling relied on immunoSEQ multiplex PCR, and the TCRdb table lists in-frame clones only, not all of them. This repertoire shows about 85,000 clones, 86% found once; its top ten account for less than 2%. A note on this clone: Antigen unknown.

The sequence was collected from an adult with an advanced solid tumor such as melanoma, head and neck, liver or kidney cancer. This specimen consisted of CD4+ or CD8+ T cells sorted from blood, obtained in a trial of the OX40 agonist ivuxolimab.

CDR3 sequence: CARIIYITGELFF. In DNA, the CDR3 is TGTGCCAGAATAATTTATATCACCGGGGAGCTGTTTTTT. The chain links TRBV5-3 to TRBJ2-2, with D uncertain. TRBV5-3 carries the ORF label, with uncertain function. This CDR3 contains 13 residues. V was pared by 6 bases and J by 4 bases, with 10 bases between.